The T cell receptor beta chain described here comes from a study of T-cell reconstitution after alpha-beta-depleted transplantation in children. This clonotype was detected ten times or more. As it was prepared, the TCRbeta library received unique molecular identifiers. TCRdb reanalysed the PCR reads using MiXCR and keeps one entry per CDR3 protein. The sample yields 640,000 or so distinct CDR3 sequences, roughly 17% seen once. From germline, CDR1 is DFQATT and CDR2 SNEGSKA (reference sequence). Deletions cut 2 bases from V and 2 bases from J, with 13 bases between. This CDR3 region has 15 residues. The rearrangement links TRBV20-1 to TRBJ1-5; no definite D call. The input for sequencing was PBMCs from the stem cell graft donor, taken from the stem cell graft. This receptor was obtained from a human donor who donated a stem cell graft to a child with acute myeloid leukemia. CDR3 coding DNA: TGCAGTGCTAGACCCACTACCATTGGCAATCAGCCCCAGCATTTT. Its protein product is CSARPTTIGNQPQHF.